The sequence of this T cell receptor beta chain was determined in a study of siplizumab effects on memory and regulatory T cells. The assay was immunoSEQ multiplex PCR, and TCRdb's table has in-frame clones only and misses some. The table has some 120,000 clones, approximately 92% seen once. General study points: The mapping of alloreactive clones to unstimulated subsets covered only a minor fraction of them.

A note on this clone: No antigen is known for it.

The CDR3 extends over 16 amino acids. Trimming stripped 0 bases from V and 4 bases from J, with 14 bases between. Germline values: CDR1 SGDLS, CDR2 YYNGEE. The source is a human donor in good health. The specimen sequenced was non-Treg CD4+ T cells sorted from blood. The chain has TRBV9 and TRBJ2-1; D might be TRBD1 or TRBD2, each matching 5 bases. Here the CDR3 DNA reads TGTGCCAGCAGCGTAGGAGGGGATCTTAGGTACAATGAGCAGTTCTTC. Amino acid sequence: CASSVGGDLRYNEQFF.